The subject of this entry is one TCR beta chain. The target antigen is unknown. Single viable CD3+CD4+CD8-CD45RO+ cells were sorted as the memory CD4+ T cells. This sample was taken from a study of memory CD4+ T cells and cytomegalovirus serostatus. On the study more broadly: Healthy Belgian adult donors included roughly nine CMV-positive and 24 CMV-negative people.

General study findings and limits: Repertoires predicted CMV serostatus with median bootstrapped AUC of approximately 0.94.

The protocol was immunoSEQ multiplex PCR, while the TCRdb copy is restricted to in-frame clones and leaves out a portion. The table lists about 38,000 clones, roughly 85% of them singletons. From germline, CDR1 is MNHEY and CDR2 SVGAGI. V was pared by 0 bases and J by 5 bases, with 7 bases between. The CDR3 loop spans 14 amino acids. The sample was memory CD4+ T cells from blood. This chain connects TRBV6-5 to TRBJ1-4; tentative D call: TRBD1 (5 bases). The receptor was derived from an adult in good health and CMV-seropositive. The CDR3 is CASSYSQENEKLFF. CDR3 DNA sequence: TGTGCCAGCAGTTACTCACAGGAAAATGAAAAACTGTTTTTT.